This T cell receptor beta chain appears in the sequencing data of a study of T-cell reconstitution after alpha-beta-depleted transplantation in children. The authors prepared the TCRbeta library with unique molecular identifiers. TCRdb re-called the PCR reads with MiXCR, one entry per CDR3 protein. The table includes 200,000 to 250,000 distinct CDR3 sequences, around 12% detected once. Here the sequenced sample was PBMCs from the stem cell graft donor, taken from the stem cell graft. The source of this sequence is a human donor who donated a stem cell graft to a child with acute lymphoblastic leukemia.

Written as DNA, the CDR3 is TGTGCCAGCAGCTTAGTAGGTTGGGGATCGAGCTCCTACGAGCAGTACTTC. Protein product: CASSLVGWGSSSYEQYF. The chain uses TRBV13 and TRBJ2-7; D is uncertain. The length of the CDR3 is 17 residues. Germline CDR1 is PRHDT and CDR2 is FYEKMQ (reference sequence). V was pared by 1 base and J by 0 bases, with 16 bases between.